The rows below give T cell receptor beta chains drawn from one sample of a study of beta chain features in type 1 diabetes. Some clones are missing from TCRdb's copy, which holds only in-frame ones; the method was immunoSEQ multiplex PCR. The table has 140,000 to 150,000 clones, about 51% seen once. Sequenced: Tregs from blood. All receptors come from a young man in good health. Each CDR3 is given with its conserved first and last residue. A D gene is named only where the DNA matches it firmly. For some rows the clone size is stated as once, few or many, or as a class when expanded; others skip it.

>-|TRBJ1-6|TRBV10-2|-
CASSEEGTTNGSPLHF
TGCGCCAGCAGTGAGGAGGGGACAACCAACGGATCACCCCTCCACTTT
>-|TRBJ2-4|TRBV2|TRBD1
CANGAGTGDGIQYF
TGTGCCAACGGCGCCGGGACAGGGGATGGGATTCAGTACTTC
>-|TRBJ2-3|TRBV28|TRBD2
CASSPGLGSATDTQYF
TGTGCCAGCAGCCCGGGACTAGGATCGGCCACAGATACGCAGTATTTT
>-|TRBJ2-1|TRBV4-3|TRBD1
CASSQDTGVRFF
TGCGCCAGCAGCCAAGATACAGGGGTACGGTTCTTC
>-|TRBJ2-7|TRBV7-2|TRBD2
CASSPSLLAGSYEQYF
TGTGCCAGCAGCCCCAGCCTACTAGCGGGAAGCTACGAGCAGTACTTC
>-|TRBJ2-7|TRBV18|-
CASSPVEGPYEQYF
TGTGCCAGCTCACCAGTGGAGGGTCCATACGAGCAGTACTTC
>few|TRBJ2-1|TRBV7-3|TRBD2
CASSSSGGAGEQFF
TGTGCCAGCAGTTCTAGCGGGGGGGCGGGTGAGCAGTTCTTC
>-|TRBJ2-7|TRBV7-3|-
CASSPRTSGLREQYF
TGTGCCAGCAGCCCCAGAACTAGTGGGCTGCGCGAGCAGTACTTC
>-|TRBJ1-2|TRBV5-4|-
CASSLASGQNGYTF
TGTGCCAGCAGCTTGGCTTCCGGACAGAATGGCTACACCTTC
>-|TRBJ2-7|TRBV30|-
CAWSVGASVYEQYF
TGTGCCTGGAGTGTTGGAGCCTCCGTCTACGAGCAGTACTTC
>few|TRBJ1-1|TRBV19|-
CASRDRLPRVEAFF
TGTGCCAGTAGGGACAGACTACCACGTGTAGAAGCTTTCTTT
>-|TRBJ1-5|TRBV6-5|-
CASSYRYRDQPQHF
TGTGCCAGCAGTTACCGGTACAGGGATCAGCCCCAGCATTTT
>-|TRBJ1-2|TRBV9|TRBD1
CASSVAFQGATFGYTF
TGTGCCAGCAGCGTAGCGTTTCAGGGGGCGACCTTTGGCTACACCTTC
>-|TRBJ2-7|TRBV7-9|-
CASSLAGKSYEQYF
TGTGCCAGCAGCTTAGCGGGCAAATCCTACGAGCAGTACTTC
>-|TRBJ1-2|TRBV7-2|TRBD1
CASSAGQGSRGYTF
TGTGCCAGCAGCGCAGGACAGGGATCGAGAGGCTACACCTTC
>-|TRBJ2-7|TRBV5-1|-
CASSETGGLRYEQYF
TGCGCCAGCAGCGAAACCGGGGGGCTAAGGTACGAGCAGTACTTC
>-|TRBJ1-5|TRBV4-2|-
CASSQDSSNQPQHF
TGTGCCAGCAGCCAAGATAGTAGCAATCAGCCCCAGCATTTT
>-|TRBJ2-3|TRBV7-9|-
CASSLGMSGSTDTQYF
TGTGCCAGCAGCTTAGGAATGAGCGGGAGCACAGATACGCAGTATTTT